This is a list of T cell receptor beta chains from one sample in a study of blood T cell repertoires in COVID-19. Libraries were prepared by immunoSEQ multiplex PCR; TCRdb keeps only in-frame clonotypes and omits some of them. The profile shows 110,000 or so clones, about four fifths of them singletons. The sample comprised peripheral blood. The receptors originated from a woman in her seventies with acute or convalescent COVID-19. The CDR3 runs from the conserved cysteine through the conserved F or W. D genes are given only for firm matches. Rows give clone size only sometimes, using once, few, many, or a class for an expanded clone.

j_call clone_size v_call d_call cdr3_nt cdr3_aa
TRBJ2-7 NA TRBV5-6 NA TGTGCCAGCAGTCGTGGCAGGGCCTACGAGCAGTACTTC CASSRGRAYEQYF
TRBJ1-1 once TRBV6-5 TRBD1 TGTGCCAGCAGGCCTAGGGGACAGATGAACACTGAAGCTTTCTTT CASRPRGQMNTEAFF
TRBJ1-3 NA TRBV5-6 NA TGTGCCAGCGGGGCAGGAGGAAACACCATATATTTT CASGAGGNTIYF
TRBJ1-1 once TRBV4-1 NA TGCGCCAGCAGCCCCCGACAAGGGGCGCTGGACAACGGCGGAGCTTTCTTT CASSPRQGALDNGGAFF
TRBJ2-5 NA TRBV2 TRBD2 TGTGCCAGCAGACGTCCGGGACTAGCGGAAGAGACCCAGTACTTC CASRRPGLAEETQYF
TRBJ1-5 NA TRBV19 NA TGTGCCAGTGCCATTTCGGGGGTTGGTCAGCCCCAGCATTTT CASAISGVGQPQHF
TRBJ2-6 few TRBV5-1 NA TGCGCCAGCAGCTTGGACAGCTCTGGGGCCAACGTCCTGACTTTC CASSLDSSGANVLTF
TRBJ1-5 NA TRBV10-1 NA TGCGCCAGCAGTGAGCCCGGAGACGGGGAGGGATATAGCAATCAGCCCCAGCATTTT CASSEPGDGEGYSNQPQHF
TRBJ1-2 NA TRBV6-5 TRBD1 TGTGCCAGCAGTTACTCGACAGGGGGAGCTGGCTACACCTTC CASSYSTGGAGYTF
TRBJ2-2 NA TRBV18 NA TGTGCCAGCTCACCAAGAGCAGGCATCACCGGGGAGCTGTTTTTT CASSPRAGITGELFF
TRBJ2-7 NA TRBV12-3/TRBV12-4 NA TGTGCCAGCAGTTTAGGTGTAGTCTACGAGCAGTACTTC CASSLGVVYEQYF
TRBJ1-2 NA TRBV7-2 NA TGTGCCAGCAGCTTTGGGACATTCTATGGCTACACCTTC CASSFGTFYGYTF
TRBJ2-2 NA TRBV29-1 NA TGCAGCGTTGTTGTGGGCAGGGTTTCGACCGGGGAGCTGTTTTTT CSVVVGRVSTGELFF
TRBJ2-3 NA TRBV28 TRBD2 TGTGCCAGCAGCCCCAGGTGGAGGGGAGGGCCGGGAGATACGCAGTATTTT CASSPRWRGGPGDTQYF
TRBJ2-5 NA TRBV3-1/TRBV3-2 TRBD2 TGTGCCAGCAGCCAAATTGCTAGCGGGGGGGAAGAGACCCAGTACTTC CASSQIASGGEETQYF
TRBJ2-3 NA TRBV7-2 TRBD2 TGTGCCAGCAGCTTAGACCCGGTGGGAGCGGGGACAGATACGCAGTATTTT CASSLDPVGAGTDTQYF
TRBJ2-5 NA TRBV5-4 NA TGTGCCAGCACCCCTGCGGGGTACCAAGAGACCCAGTACTTC CASTPAGYQETQYF
TRBJ2-6 few TRBV19 NA TGTGCCAGTAGTATAGATCGGTACCCCGGGGCCAACGTCCTGACTTTC CASSIDRYPGANVLTF
TRBJ1-5 NA TRBV5-5 TRBD1 TGTGCCAGCAGCCCGACAGGGGGGGCAAATCAGCCCCAGCATTTT CASSPTGGANQPQHF
TRBJ2-1 NA TRBV5-1 TRBD2 TGCGCCAGCAGCCGGACTAGCGGGATAAATGAGCAGTTCTTC CASSRTSGINEQFF
TRBJ2-1 few TRBV7-6 TRBD1 TGTGCCAGCAGCTTCCCCGCGGGACAGGGACCCAATGAGCAGTTCTTC CASSFPAGQGPNEQFF
TRBJ1-4 NA TRBV10-1 NA TGCGCCAGCAGTGAATACCACTGGACAGACGGCTGTGAAAAACTGTTTTTT CASSEYHWTDGCEKLFF
TRBJ2-1 once TRBV29-1 TRBD2 TGCAGCGTTGAACTAGCGGGGGTTGAGCAGTTCTTC CSVELAGVEQFF
TRBJ2-7 NA TRBV27 TRBD1 TGTGCCAGCAGCCGGACAGGGTTGGGCGAGCAGTACTTC CASSRTGLGEQYF
TRBJ1-2 NA TRBV12-5 NA TGTGCTAGTGGCCTTGGGATGACCTCAGGAGGTGCTGGCTACACCTTC CASGLGMTSGGAGYTF
TRBJ1-5 few TRBV9 NA TGTGCCAGCAGCGCACAGCCGGATAGCAATCAGCCCCAGCATTTT CASSAQPDSNQPQHF
TRBJ1-3 NA TRBV4-1 TRBD1 TGCGCCAGCAGCCAAGATAAGGACAGGCGACCTTCTGGAAACACCATATATTTT CASSQDKDRRPSGNTIYF
TRBJ2-5 NA TRBV30 NA TGTGCCTGGAGTTTATTCCAGGGCAGGAAAGAGACCCAGTACTTC CAWSLFQGRKETQYF
TRBJ1-6 NA TRBV7-6 TRBD1 TGTGCCAGCAGCTTCTCGGACAGGGCCTATAATTCACCCCTCCACTTT CASSFSDRAYNSPLHF
TRBJ2-2 NA TRBV2 TRBD2 TGTGCCAGCAGTCGACTAGCCCAGATGGGAAGAACCGGGGAGCTGTTTTTT CASSRLAQMGRTGELFF
TRBJ2-7 NA TRBV6-5 NA TGTGCCAGCACCAAGGGTCCAGCGGACGAGCAGTACTTC CASTKGPADEQYF
TRBJ1-1 few TRBV10-3 TRBD1 TGTGCCATCAGTTCCGGACAGGGGAACACTGAAGCTTTCTTT CAISSGQGNTEAFF
TRBJ2-1 NA TRBV7-9 NA TGTGCCAGCAGCCCGCCTCCATACAGGGTCGAATTTGACGAGCAGTTCTTC CASSPPPYRVEFDEQFF
TRBJ2-3 NA TRBV10-3 NA TGTGCCATCAGACCCCCACTTGGAGATACGCAGTATTTT CAIRPPLGDTQYF
TRBJ2-7 NA TRBV27 TRBD2 TGTGCCAGCAGCCCCGGACTAGCGGGACTCGAGCAGTACTTC CASSPGLAGLEQYF
TRBJ1-3 NA TRBV12-5 TRBD1 TGTGCTAGTGGTTTGGTTACTCACAGGGGCCACTCTGGAAACACCATATATTTT CASGLVTHRGHSGNTIYF
TRBJ2-5 NA TRBV28 TRBD2 TGTGCCAGCAGTTCTAGCGGGTACCAAGAGACCCAGTACTTC CASSSSGYQETQYF
TRBJ1-5 NA TRBV30 NA TGTGCCTGGAAAGGCAGCCCGGGACAGCCCCAGCATTTT CAWKGSPGQPQHF
TRBJ1-3 few TRBV19 NA TGTGCCAGTAGTATATCCGGACTGTACCTATCTGGAAACACCATATATTTT CASSISGLYLSGNTIYF
TRBJ1-4 NA TRBV7-2 NA TGTGCCAGCAGCCAGTCGGGGTTCACGGCTAATGAAAAACTGTTTTTT CASSQSGFTANEKLFF
TRBJ2-1 NA TRBV12-3/TRBV12-4 NA TGTGCCAGCAGTTTAGGGGGGCAAAATGAGCAGTTCTTC CASSLGGQNEQFF
TRBJ1-5 NA TRBV2 NA TGTGCCAGCAGCGTAAGGAGGGTTCAGCCCCAGCATTTT CASSVRRVQPQHF
TRBJ2-1 NA TRBV29-1 TRBD2 TGCAGCGTTGAGGGGACTAGCGGGGGGACCAACAATGAGCAGTTCTTC CSVEGTSGGTNNEQFF
TRBJ2-1 NA TRBV27 TRBD2 TGTGCCAGCAGTTTGAGAATGGGACTAAGAACTAATTACAATGAGCAGTTCTTC CASSLRMGLRTNYNEQFF
TRBJ2-3 NA TRBV7-9 TRBD1 TGTGCCAGCAGCTTAGGGGACAGGGTGACAGATACGCAGTATTTT CASSLGDRVTDTQYF
TRBJ1-3 NA TRBV5-3 NA TGTGCCAGAAGCTTCCGGGGGGGAAGCTCTGGAAACACCATATATTTT CARSFRGGSSGNTIYF
TRBJ1-1 NA TRBV3-1/TRBV3-2 NA TGTGCCAGCAGCCAAGTCGGGTGGAACACTGAAGCTTTCTTT CASSQVGWNTEAFF
TRBJ1-1 NA TRBV3-1/TRBV3-2 NA TGTGCCAGCAGCCAATCCCGGAACACTGAAGCTTTCTTT CASSQSRNTEAFF
TRBJ2-7 NA TRBV5-1 NA TGCGCCAGCAGCTTTGGGCAGGGCAGCTCCTACGAGCAGTACTTC CASSFGQGSSYEQYF
TRBJ1-5 NA TRBV6-2/TRBV6-3 TRBD1 TGTGCCAGCAGTTCTGGACAGGGAGCCCAGCCCCAGCATTTT CASSSGQGAQPQHF
TRBJ2-7 many TRBV25-1 TRBD2 TGTGCCAGCAGTGCCGGGCAGGCGGGGGTCGAGCAGTACTTC CASSAGQAGVEQYF